This entry concerns a single T cell receptor beta chain. Its specific antigen is unknown. Per-base qualities were not stored, and no clone one base away is much larger. This specimen comes from a study of T cell changes during pregnancy in multiple sclerosis (dated by TCRdb to the late 2010s). For the wider study: The study examined how the T cell repertoire changed over the course of pregnancy in women with multiple sclerosis.

Its CDR3 holds 13 amino acids, cysteine through phenylalanine. Solely the CDR3 DNA is kept, with 39 bases framed from the first base. The junction carries 13 bases between V and J, which are trimmed by 6 bases and 5 bases respectively. For CDR1 and CDR2, the germline V gene lists KGHSH and LQKENI. The method was the immunoSEQ multiplex PCR assay. As stored in TCRdb, this immuneACCESS dataset retains in-frame rearrangements with V and J assigned. A fraction of the clones does not appear; measured against another copy, unresolved V genes explain less than half of the discrepancy, and the remainder lacks a known reason. The sample table lists about 84,000 clones, about 94% of them with a count of one. The top ten hold 0.95% to 1% of the sample.

This chain is built from TRBV18 and TRBJ2-5, with the D gene not clear enough to name. Sample: peripheral blood, taken in the second trimester of pregnancy. This TCR was sampled from a female donor in good health, enrolled as a control in a pregnancy study. The nucleotide sequence reads as follows: TGTGCCAGCTCTTCCCTTTTACAGGAGACCCAGTACTTC. It translates to CASSSLLQETQYF.